The 27 T cell receptor beta chains below come from one sample, sequenced in a study of brain T cells in children with intractable seizures. Measured with immunoSEQ multiplex PCR; TCRdb has only the in-frame clones, and not every one. The table lists 78,000 or so clones, around nine tenths of them singletons. This specimen consisted of peripheral blood, obtained at surgery. These receptors were collected from a girl aged 2 to 10 with Rasmussen encephalitis and intractable seizures.

This clone was observed once. This chain connects TRBV9 to TRBJ2-7, with TRBD2 matching 8 bases. Germline V lookup: CDR1 SGDLS, CDR2 YYNGEE. The CDR3 covers 16 residues. J was trimmed by 5 bases and V by 2 bases; bases with no gene match: 12. The CDR3 protein is CASSVKASGSPHEQYF. The CDR3 region has the DNA TGTGCCAGCAGCGTTAAGGCAAGCGGGAGTCCCCACGAGCAGTACTTC.

This sequence joins TRBV11-2 and TRBJ1-4, with D tentatively TRBD1 (6 bases). CDR3 length equals 16 residues. The V end lost 5 bases, the J end lost 5 bases, and 18 bases lay between the germline ends. Germline V gene data show CDR1 as SGHAT and CDR2 as FQNNGV. The CDR3 nucleotides are TGTGCCAGCAGCCCGCCGATTCAGGGGCGAAATGAAAAACTGTTTTTT. Its protein product is CASSPPIQGRNEKLFF.

The J gene is TRBJ1-2, the V gene TRBV30; D call uncertain. Trimming removed 4 bases at V and 5 bases at J, with 14 bases between. This CDR3 contains 13 residues. Per the germline V gene, CDR1 is GTSNPN and CDR2 is SVGIG (reference sequence). As DNA, the CDR3 is TGTGCCTGGACCCGCGAGCCGATATATGGCTACACCTTC. Amino acid sequence: CAWTREPIYGYTF.

The chain recombines TRBV30 with TRBJ2-7; 7 bases align to TRBD2. The V gene's germline CDR1 is GTSNPN and CDR2 SVGIG (reference sequence). The ends lost 2 bases at V and 6 bases at J; junction bases unmatched: 10. The CDR3 totals 14 residues. CDR3 DNA: TGTGCCTGGAGTCCCCGGGCGGGGGTTCGCGAGCAGTACTTC. Translating it yields CAWSPRAGVREQYF.

This clone appeared a single time. The CDR3 protein is CASSPPRQGRRNTEAFF. CDR3 bases: TGTGCCAGCAGCCCCCCAAGACAGGGACGGAGGAACACTGAAGCTTTCTTT. The rearrangement links TRBV7-9 to TRBJ1-1; 7 positions match TRBD1. Germline CDR1 is SEHNR and CDR2 is FQNEAQ (reference sequence). The J segment lost 1 base and the V segment lost 5 bases, leaving 13 bases of the junction unmatched. The CDR3 extends over 17 amino acids.

A single count supports this clone. The chain couples TRBV5-6 to TRBJ1-4, with 7 positions matching TRBD1. This CDR3 comprises 15 residues. V trimming: 4 bases; J trimming: 7 bases; junction bases outside the gene matches: 10. Germline loops: CDR1 SGHDT, CDR2 YYEEEE. The CDR3 protein is CASSKGQAWPEKLFF. CDR3 DNA: TGTGCCAGCAGCAAAGGACAGGCTTGGCCTGAAAAACTGTTTTTT.

The chain recombines TRBV11-2 with TRBJ1-6; D remains ambiguous. In germline, CDR1 is SGHAT, CDR2 FQNNGV. The V and J ends lost 0 bases and 11 bases respectively, with 17 bases between them. The CDR3 is 16 residues long. The CDR3 sequence: CASSLDRGAPSTPLHF. DNA of the CDR3: TGTGCCAGCAGCTTAGATCGCGGCGCCCCCTCGACACCCCTCCACTTT.

V gene TRBV21-1 combines with J gene TRBJ1-6. TRBV21-1 corresponds to a pseudogene. This CDR3 has 15 residues. The CDR3 loop is CASNQGRGLGSPLHF. The CDR3 nucleotides are TGTGCCAGCAACCAAGGGCGGGGGTTGGGATCACCCCTCCACTTT.

The rearrangement uses TRBV11-3 and TRBJ2-2; 7 bases agree with TRBD1. V trimming: 5 bases; J trimming: 1 base; junction bases outside the gene matches: 7. Germline V gene data show CDR1 as SGHNT and CDR2 as YENEEA. This CDR3 has 16 amino acids. CDR3 nucleotide sequence: TGTGCCAGCAGCCTACGGGACAGCGAGAACACCGGGGAGCTGTTTTTT. Translated: CASSLRDSENTGELFF.

V gene TRBV5-4 combines with J gene TRBJ1-2; 7 bases are a match to TRBD1. The germline gives CDR1 SGHNT, CDR2 YYREEE (reference sequence). CDR3 length equals 13 residues. J was trimmed by 11 bases and V by 4 bases; bases with no gene match: 11. The CDR3: CASSGRDSPRYTF. Here the CDR3 DNA reads TGTGCCAGCAGCGGCCGGGACAGTCCTCGGTACACCTTC.

A single count supports this clone. V is TRBV18 and J is TRBJ2-7; 8 bases match TRBD2. J was trimmed by 1 base and V by 3 bases; bases with no gene match: 8. CDR3 size: 16 residues. The germline V gene encodes CDR1 KGHSH and CDR2 LQKENI. The CDR3 DNA reads TGTGCCAGCTCACCGCCCGGGGGGGCGCCTTCCTACGAGCAGTACTTC. Amino acids: CASSPPGGAPSYEQYF.

Here the CDR3 reads CASRSPWEGSLYGYTF. In DNA, the CDR3 is TGTGCCAGCAGGTCACCGTGGGAGGGTTCCTTATATGGCTACACCTTC. The chain combines TRBV6-4 with TRBJ1-2; D is ambiguous. The CDR3 covers 16 residues. From germline, CDR1 is MRHNA and CDR2 SNTAGT. Trimming removed 6 bases from V and 5 bases from J, with 22 bases in between.

This rearrangement joins TRBV5-4 to TRBJ2-5; 8 positions agree with TRBD1. Unmatched junction bases numbered 16, after V lost 4 bases and J lost 5 bases. The CDR3 contains 17 residues. Germline V gene data show CDR1 as SGHNT and CDR2 as YYREEE (reference sequence). In nucleotides, the CDR3 is TGTGCCAGCAGCCCGACAGGGGCCAGGGGCAGGGAGGAGACCCAGTACTTC. Translation gives CASSPTGARGREETQYF. Supplemented by reference TRBV5-4 and TRBJ2-5, the full variable domain reads ETGVTQSPTHLIKTRGQQVTLRCSSQSGHNTVSWYQQALGQGPQFIFQYYREEENGRGNFPPRFSGLQFPNYSSELNVNALELDDSALYLCASSPTGARGREETQYFGPGTRLLVL.

This chain connects TRBV19 to TRBJ2-5; D may be TRBD1 or TRBD2 (5 bases each). Trimming removed 5 bases from V and 7 bases from J, with 20 bases in between. There are 15 residues in the CDR3. Germline lookup yields CDR1 LNHDA and CDR2 SQIVND (reference sequence). This chain's CDR3 is CASSLTRDRGGTQYF. For the CDR3, the DNA is TGTGCCAGTAGTCTTACCCGGGACCGAGGTGGGACCCAGTACTTC.

This clone was seen a single time. In DNA form, the CDR3 reads TGTGCCAGTAGTATAGTGGCGAAGGCGTTTAACTATGGCTACACCTTC. This encodes CASSIVAKAFNYGYTF. The rearrangement joins TRBV19 to TRBJ1-2; D call uncertain. Between the trimmed V and J ends, which lost 1 base and 1 base, there was a span of 13 bases. Germline CDR1 is LNHDA and CDR2 is SQIVND (reference sequence). This CDR3 spans 16 amino acids.

The V call is TRBV15, the J call TRBJ1-6, with unresolved D. CDR1 and CDR2 from the germline V gene are LNHNV and YYDKDF (reference sequence). V was cut by 6 bases and J by 10 bases, with 13 bases left in between. The CDR3 is made up of 13 amino acids. The CDR3 nucleotides are TGTGCCACCAGTGCCGGGTGGGAATCACCCCTCCACTTT. As protein: CATSAGWESPLHF.

The V and J genes are TRBV12-3 or TRBV12-4 and TRBJ2-5, with 7 bases matching TRBD1. V was pared by 2 bases and J by 4 bases, with 1 base of the junction left unmatched. The CDR3 has 13 amino acids. DNA of the CDR3: TGTGCCAGCAGTTTAAGGGGGCTAGAGACCCAGTACTTC. Amino acid sequence: CASSLRGLETQYF.

In this sample, this clone turned up once. The rearrangement uses TRBV5-1 and TRBJ2-5; perhaps D is TRBD1 or TRBD2 (5 bases each). CDR3 length equals 13 residues. Germline V gene lookup returns CDR1 SGHRS and CDR2 YFSETQ. V shed 2 bases and J shed 1 base, with 6 bases lying between them. This CDR3 reads CASSFGTQETQYF. CDR3 nucleotides: TGCGCCAGCAGCTTTGGGACCCAAGAGACCCAGTACTTC.

This clone was detected only once. V usage is TRBV12-3 or TRBV12-4 and J usage is TRBJ2-5; 7 bases match TRBD1. Trimming removed 6 bases from V and 6 bases from J; junction bases left unmatched: 7. The CDR3 totals 13 residues. As DNA, the CDR3 is TGTGCCAGCAGCCTCAACAGGGGTCAGACCCAGTACTTC. Translating gives CASSLNRGQTQYF.

The chain couples TRBV10-1 to TRBJ1-2, with D maybe TRBD1 (5 bases). Deletions cut 6 bases from V and 5 bases from J, with 19 bases between. The V gene's germline CDR1 is WNHNN and CDR2 SYGVQD (reference sequence). CDR3 length equals 15 residues. The CDR3 region has the DNA TGCGCCAGCAGCCACCCCCAGGGTCCCGAATATGGCTACACCTTC. Encoded protein: CASSHPQGPEYGYTF.

The V and J genes are TRBV7-2 and TRBJ1-2; D gene uncertain. Germline V gene lookup returns CDR1 SGHTA and CDR2 FQGNSA. This CDR3 contains 13 residues. V was clipped by 5 bases and J by 8 bases, with 15 bases between them. In DNA form, the CDR3 reads TGTGCCAGCAGCCCCAACGCGGGGTGGGGCTACACCTTC. Translated, it gives CASSPNAGWGYTF.

This chain uses TRBV24-1 with TRBJ2-5, with 8 bases identical to TRBD2. The CDR3 has 15 amino acids. Per germline, CDR1 KGHDR and CDR2 SFDVKD. The trim removed 5 bases at V and 4 bases at J, leaving 8 bases unmatched. CDR3 nucleotide sequence: TGTGCCACCAGTGCCCTGTCCACTAGCGGAGAGACCCAGTACTTC. This translates into CATSALSTSGETQYF.

The chain joins TRBV19 to TRBJ1-2; no definite D call. CDR3 size: 14 residues. Trimming left V 4 bases short and J 5 bases short, with 14 bases between. In germline, CDR1 is LNHDA, CDR2 SQIVND (reference sequence). The CDR3 region has the DNA TGTGCCAGTAGTAGTCGCAGAGAGTTGTATGGCTACACCTTC. It encodes CASSSRRELYGYTF.

V is TRBV10-1 and J is TRBJ2-2, with 7 nucleotides matching TRBD2. Germline assignment: CDR1 WNHNN and CDR2 SYGVQD (reference sequence). This CDR3 has 15 amino acids. The V gene end was trimmed by 3 bases and the J gene end by 5 bases; junction bases not matched to a gene: 6. This chain's CDR3 is CASSEFDGGTGELFF. For the CDR3, the DNA is TGCGCCAGCAGTGAATTTGACGGGGGGACCGGGGAGCTGTTTTTT.

The V call is TRBV3-1 (or the pseudogene TRBV3-2), the J call TRBJ2-6; 7 bases map to TRBD1. This CDR3 has 18 amino acids. Trimming removed 0 bases from V and 4 bases from J; junction bases left unmatched: 9. The V gene's germline CDR1 is LGHDT and CDR2 YNNKEL (reference sequence). CDR3 in amino acids: CASSQDPRQGAGANVLTF. The CDR3 DNA reads TGTGCCAGCAGCCAAGATCCGCGACAGGGCGCCGGGGCCAACGTCCTGACTTTC.

The chain links TRBV27 to TRBJ2-7; D not certain. The germline CDR1 and CDR2 sequences are MNHEY and SMNVEV (reference sequence). V gave up 0 bases and J gave up 3 bases, with 6 bases separating them. The CDR3 has 13 residues. CDR3 sequence (DNA): TGTGCCAGCAGTTTATCCGACCGCTACGAGCAGTACTTC. Protein product: CASSLSDRYEQYF.

The CDR3 nucleotides are TGCAGCTTCCGGGACAGGGGTTACGAGCAGTACTTC. Translation gives CSFRDRGYEQYF. The V call is TRBV29-1, the J call TRBJ2-7, with 10 positions matching TRBD1. V was clipped by 8 bases and J by 4 bases; unmatched bases: 5. The germline gives CDR1 SQVTM, CDR2 ANQGSEA. The CDR3 is 12 residues long.